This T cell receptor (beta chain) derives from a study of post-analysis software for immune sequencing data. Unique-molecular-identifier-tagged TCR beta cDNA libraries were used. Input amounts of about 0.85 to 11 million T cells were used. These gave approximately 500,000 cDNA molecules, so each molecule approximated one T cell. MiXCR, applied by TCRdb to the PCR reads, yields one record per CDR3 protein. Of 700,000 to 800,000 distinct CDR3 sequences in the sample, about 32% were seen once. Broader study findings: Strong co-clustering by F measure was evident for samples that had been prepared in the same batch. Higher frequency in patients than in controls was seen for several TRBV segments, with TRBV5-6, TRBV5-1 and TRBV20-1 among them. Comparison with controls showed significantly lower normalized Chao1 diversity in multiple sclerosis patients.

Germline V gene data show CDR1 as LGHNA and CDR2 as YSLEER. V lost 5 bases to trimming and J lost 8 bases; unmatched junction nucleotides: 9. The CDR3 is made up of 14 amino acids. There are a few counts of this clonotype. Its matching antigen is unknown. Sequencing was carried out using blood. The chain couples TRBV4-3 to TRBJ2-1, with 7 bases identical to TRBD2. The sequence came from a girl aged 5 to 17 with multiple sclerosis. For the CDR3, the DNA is TGCGCCAGCAGCTATGGACTAGGCGGGGATGAGCAGTTCTTC. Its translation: CASSYGLGGDEQFF.